This T cell receptor beta chain was identified in a study of CD8 T cells in Susac syndrome. Relapsing-remitting disease, either stable or active, was present in the multiple sclerosis controls, who were treatment-naive patients. This clonotype has only one observation. V was shortened by 0 bases and J by 0 bases, with 14 bases between the two germline ends. Germline V gene sequence: CDR1 GTSNPN, CDR2 SVGIG (reference sequence). CDR3 length equals 16 residues. With random hexamers, reverse transcription was performed on about 0.5 to 1 ug of RNA. TCRdb passed the immunoSEQ multiplex PCR reads through MiXCR, listing each CDR3 protein once. The profile shows 110,000 or so distinct CDR3 sequences, 93% of them singletons.

The source material was CD4+ T cells from PBMCs. The source of this sequence is a human donor with multiple sclerosis. The V call is TRBV30, the J call TRBJ1-1; a weak D match, TRBD1 (5 bases). The CDR3 loop reads CAWSVSSGRLNTEAFF. CDR3 DNA: TGTGCCTGGAGTGTATCCTCGGGACGGTTGAACACTGAAGCTTTCTTT.